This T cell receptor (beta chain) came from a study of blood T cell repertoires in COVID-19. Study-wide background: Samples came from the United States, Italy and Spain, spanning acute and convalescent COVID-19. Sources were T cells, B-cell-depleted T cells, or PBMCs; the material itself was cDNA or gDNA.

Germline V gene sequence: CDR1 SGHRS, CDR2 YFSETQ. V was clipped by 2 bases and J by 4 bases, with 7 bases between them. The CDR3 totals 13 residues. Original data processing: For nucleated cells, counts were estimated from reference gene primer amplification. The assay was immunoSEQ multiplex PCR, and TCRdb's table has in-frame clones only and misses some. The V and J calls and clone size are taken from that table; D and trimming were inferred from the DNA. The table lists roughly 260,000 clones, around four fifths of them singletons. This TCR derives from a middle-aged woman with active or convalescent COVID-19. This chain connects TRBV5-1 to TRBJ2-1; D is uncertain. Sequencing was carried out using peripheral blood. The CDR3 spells CASSLDLYNEQFF. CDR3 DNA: TGCGCCAGCAGCTTAGACTTGTACAATGAGCAGTTCTTC.